This T cell receptor beta chain was observed in a study of cytomegalovirus exposure and HLA in healthy donors (dated by TCRdb to about 2017). In terms of the full investigation: According to a later analysis, one platform produced both the roughly 110 validation repertoires and the approximately 670 repertoires of the first cohort. The study combined high-throughput TCR immunosequencing, statistical association of individual TCRs with disease status, and machine learning to predict cytomegalovirus infection status. The study aimed to test whether cataloging public T cell receptors could reveal signatures of past pathogen exposure. In addition to the first cohort of around 670 subjects, a separate validation cohort of under 150 different subjects was used. Overall study outcomes, separate from this receptor: The study gave a list of some 150 TCR beta chains associated with cytomegalovirus. In a later analysis, TCRs clustered in the first cohort were found to also tend to co-occur in the 130 or so validation repertoires, with 94% of cluster scores above 0. The authors suggested that the approach could potentially be extended to other disease states and immunological phenotypes. A few of the identified cytomegalovirus-associated TCR beta chains were confirmed in vitro to be specific for cytomegalovirus antigens. The classifier was reported to diagnose cytomegalovirus status with high specificity and sensitivity in both the original and validation cohorts. Most TCR sequences were seen in very few donors, while some public TCRs were found in many individuals. A later analysis had no HLA typing for the validation cohort, so co-occurrence there was scored across all 130 or so repertoires.

From the cysteine up to the phenylalanine, the CDR3 has a length of 14 residues. Of the read, only the CDR3 DNA is kept; its 42 bases are in frame from base 1. Germline trimming: 4 bases from V, 4 bases from J; junction bases outside gene matches: 2. Based on the germline V gene, the CDR1 and CDR2 sequences are MDHEN and SYDVKM. With respect to this clone: There is no known antigen for this receptor. No base quality information exists; no much larger clone differs at one position.

The donors belonged to the validation cohort of approximately 130 subjects, which was separate from the 666-subject first cohort. Library creation used the immunoSEQ multiplex PCR assay. The original methods were these. A statistical classification framework was built to diagnose cytomegalovirus status from the catalog of TCR beta chain sequences. In its TCRdb copy, this immuneACCESS table keeps in-frame sequences only and misses some clones. Where compared with another copy, unresolved V genes explain less than half of these, and the others have no known cause. The DNA was the basis for D and trimming; V, J and clone size are from that table. The sample has fewer than 200,000 clones on record, 85% of them singletons. The biggest ten clones account for more than 15% of the sample.

The receptor was derived from a man aged 18 to 30 in good health and CMV-seropositive. The chain couples TRBV28 to TRBJ1-2, and 11 junctional nucleotides match TRBD1. The specimen was PBMCs. The CDR3 in this case is CASSSGTGGYGYTF. The nucleotides are TGTGCCAGCAGTTCCGGGACAGGGGGCTATGGCTACACCTTC.